This T cell receptor beta chain was documented in a study of T cell repertoires in aging, cancer and after chemotherapy. At the level of the study: Healthy donor repertoires were recorded over several months to years and showed clear clonal overlap.

This CDR3 is 13 amino acids long. Germline V CDR1 and CDR2: MNHEY, SMNVEV (reference sequence). The ends were cut back, 2 bases at V and 6 bases at J, with 7 bases in the middle. A mixed TRB-A/B primer pool amplified rearranged TRB by multiplex touch-down PCR. TCRdb called the multiplex PCR reads again in MiXCR, with one record for every CDR3 protein. The sample shows some 6,000 distinct CDR3 sequences, approximately 40% of them seen only once. TCR beta rearrangements were amplified from peripheral blood genomic DNA. The chain has TRBV27 and TRBJ2-2, with D hard to call. The sequence derives from a human donor in good health. Input material: blood. The CDR3 DNA sequence: TGTGCCAGCAGTTTAATGTCCCCCGGGGAGCTGTTTTTT. It specifies CASSLMSPGELFF.